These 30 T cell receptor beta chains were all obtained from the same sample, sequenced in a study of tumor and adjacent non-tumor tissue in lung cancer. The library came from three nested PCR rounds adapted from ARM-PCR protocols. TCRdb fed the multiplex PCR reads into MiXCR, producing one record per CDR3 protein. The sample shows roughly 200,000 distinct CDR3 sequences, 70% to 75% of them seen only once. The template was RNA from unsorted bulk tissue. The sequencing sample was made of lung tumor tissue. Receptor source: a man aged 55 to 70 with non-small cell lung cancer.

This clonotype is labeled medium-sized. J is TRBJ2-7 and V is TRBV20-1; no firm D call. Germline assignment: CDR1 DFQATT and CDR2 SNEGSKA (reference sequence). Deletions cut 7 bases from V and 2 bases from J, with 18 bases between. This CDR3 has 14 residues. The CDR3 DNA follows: TGCAGTGTATTCTCGCGAGTAGGAGCCTACGAGCAGTACTTC. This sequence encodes CSVFSRVGAYEQYF.

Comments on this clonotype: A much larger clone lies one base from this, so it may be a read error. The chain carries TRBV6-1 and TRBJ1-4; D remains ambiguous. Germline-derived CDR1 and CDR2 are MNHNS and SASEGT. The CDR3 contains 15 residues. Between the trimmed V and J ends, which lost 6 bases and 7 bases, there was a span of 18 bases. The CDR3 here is CASSLLSVGSEKLFF. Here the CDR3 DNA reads TGTGCCAGCAGCCTCCTCTCCGTGGGGAGTGAAAAACTGTTTTTT.

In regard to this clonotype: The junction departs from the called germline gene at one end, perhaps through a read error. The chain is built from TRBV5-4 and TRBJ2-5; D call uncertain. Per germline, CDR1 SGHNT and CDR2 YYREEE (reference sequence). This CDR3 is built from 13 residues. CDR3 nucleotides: TGTGTCAGCAGCATCACTTCTCTGGAGACCCAGTACTTC. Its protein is CVSSITSLETQYF.

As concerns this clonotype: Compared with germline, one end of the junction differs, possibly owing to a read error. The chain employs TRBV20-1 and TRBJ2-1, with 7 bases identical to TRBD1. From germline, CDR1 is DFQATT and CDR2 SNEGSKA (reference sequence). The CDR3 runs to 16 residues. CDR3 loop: CSTSAPGQAFYNEQFF. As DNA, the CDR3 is TGCAGTACTAGTGCCCCCGGACAGGCGTTCTACAATGAGCAGTTCTTC.

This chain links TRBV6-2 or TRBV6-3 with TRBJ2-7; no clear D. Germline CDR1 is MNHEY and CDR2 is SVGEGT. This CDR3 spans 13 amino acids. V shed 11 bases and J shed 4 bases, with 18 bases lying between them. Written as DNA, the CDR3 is TGTGCCGCGCGGATGGGGTATTCATACGAGCAGTACTTC. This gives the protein CAARMGYSYEQYF.

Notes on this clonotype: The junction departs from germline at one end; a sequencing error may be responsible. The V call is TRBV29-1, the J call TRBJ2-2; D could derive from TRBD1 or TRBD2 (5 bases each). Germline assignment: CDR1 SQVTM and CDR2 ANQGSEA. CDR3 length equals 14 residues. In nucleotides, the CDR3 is TGCAGCGCTGACGGCCAGGGAAACACCGGGGAGCTGTTCTTT. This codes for CSADGQGNTGELFF.

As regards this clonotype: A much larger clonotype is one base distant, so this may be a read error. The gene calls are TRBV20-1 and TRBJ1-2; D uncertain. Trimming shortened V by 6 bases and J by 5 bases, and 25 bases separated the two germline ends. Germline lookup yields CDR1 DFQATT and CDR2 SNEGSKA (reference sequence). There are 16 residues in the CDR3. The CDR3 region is CSATSAQNLMGYGYTF. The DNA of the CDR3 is TGCAGTGCCACATCAGCCCAGAACCTTATGGGATATGGCTACACCTTC.

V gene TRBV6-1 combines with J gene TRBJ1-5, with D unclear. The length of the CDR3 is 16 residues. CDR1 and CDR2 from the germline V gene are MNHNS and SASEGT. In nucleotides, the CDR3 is TGTATCAGCACCGACCGAGGAGGGATTGGCAATCAGCCCCAGCATTTT. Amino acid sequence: CISTDRGGIGNQPQHF.

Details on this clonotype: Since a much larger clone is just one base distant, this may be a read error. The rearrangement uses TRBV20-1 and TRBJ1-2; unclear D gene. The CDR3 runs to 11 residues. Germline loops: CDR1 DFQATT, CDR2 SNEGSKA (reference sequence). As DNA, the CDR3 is TGCAGTGCGGCCGGGCGGGGAAAGCAAAAATTC. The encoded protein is CSAAGRGKQKF.

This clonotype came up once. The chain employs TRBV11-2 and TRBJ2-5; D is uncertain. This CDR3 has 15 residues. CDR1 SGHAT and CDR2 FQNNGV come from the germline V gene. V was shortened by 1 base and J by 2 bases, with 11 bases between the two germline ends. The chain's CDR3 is CASSLGGWEQETQYF. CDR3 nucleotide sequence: TGTGCCAGCAGCTTAGGAGGTTGGGAACAAGAGACCCAGTACTTC.

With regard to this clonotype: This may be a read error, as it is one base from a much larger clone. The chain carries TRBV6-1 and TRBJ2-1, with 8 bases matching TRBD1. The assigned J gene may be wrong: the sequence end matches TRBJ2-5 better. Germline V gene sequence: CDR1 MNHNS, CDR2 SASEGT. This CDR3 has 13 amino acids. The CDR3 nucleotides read TGTGCCAGCGTCTGGACAGGGTGTGAGACCCAGTACTTC. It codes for CASVWTGCETQYF.

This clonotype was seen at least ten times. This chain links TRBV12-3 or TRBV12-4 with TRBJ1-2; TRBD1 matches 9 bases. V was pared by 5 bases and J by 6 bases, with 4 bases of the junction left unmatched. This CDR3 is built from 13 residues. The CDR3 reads CASSVDRGNGYTF. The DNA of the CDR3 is TGTGCCAGCAGTGTGGACAGGGGCAATGGCTACACCTTC.

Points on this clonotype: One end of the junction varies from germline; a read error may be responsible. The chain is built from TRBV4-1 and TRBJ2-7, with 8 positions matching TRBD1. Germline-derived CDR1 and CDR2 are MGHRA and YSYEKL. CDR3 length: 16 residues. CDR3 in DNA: TGCGCTAGCAGCCAAGATTACCCAGGGGGCAACTACGAGCAGTACTTC. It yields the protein CASSQDYPGGNYEQYF.

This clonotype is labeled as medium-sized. The CDR3 sequence: CASSYPEARYTDTQYF. CDR3 nucleotide sequence: TGTGCCAGCAGTTACCCCGAGGCTAGATACACAGATACGCAGTATTTT. This chain uses TRBV6-6 with TRBJ2-3, with D hard to call. The germline CDR1 and CDR2 sequences are MNHNY and SVGAGI (reference sequence). The CDR3 runs 16 residues. V lost 2 bases and J 2 bases, leaving 14 bases between the germline ends.

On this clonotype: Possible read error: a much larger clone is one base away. CDR3 sequence: CASSLDKKIQYF. The CDR3 DNA follows: TGTGCCAGCAGCTTAGATAAAAAGATTCAGTACTTC. V and J are TRBV11-2 and TRBJ2-4; D uncertain. This CDR3 has 12 residues. Germline V gene data show CDR1 as SGHAT and CDR2 as FQNNGV. The full variable domain, with the rest looked up from reference TRBV11-2 and TRBJ2-4, is EAGVAQSPRYKIIEKRQSVAFWCNPISGHATLYWYQQILGQGPKLLIQFQNNGVVDDSQLPKDRFSAERLKGVDSTLKIQPAKLEDSAVYLCASSLDKKIQYFGAGTRLSVL.

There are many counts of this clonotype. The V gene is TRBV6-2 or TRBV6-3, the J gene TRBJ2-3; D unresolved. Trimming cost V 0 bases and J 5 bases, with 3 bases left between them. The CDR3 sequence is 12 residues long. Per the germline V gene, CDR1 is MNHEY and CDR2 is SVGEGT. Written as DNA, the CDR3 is TGTGCCAGCAGTTACTCGAAAGATACGCAGTATTTT. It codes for CASSYSKDTQYF.

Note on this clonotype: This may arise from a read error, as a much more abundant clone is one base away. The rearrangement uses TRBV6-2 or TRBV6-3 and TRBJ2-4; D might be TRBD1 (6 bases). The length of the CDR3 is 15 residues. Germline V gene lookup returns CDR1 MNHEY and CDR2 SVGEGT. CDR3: CASSITGIAKNTQYF. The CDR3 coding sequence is TGTGCCAGCAGTATCACAGGGATAGCCAAAAACACTCAGTACTTC.

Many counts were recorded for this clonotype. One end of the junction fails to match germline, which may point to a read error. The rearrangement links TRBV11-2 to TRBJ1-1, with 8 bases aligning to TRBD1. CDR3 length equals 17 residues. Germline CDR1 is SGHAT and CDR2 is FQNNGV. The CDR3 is CASRLVDQGAGNTEAFF. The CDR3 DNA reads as TGTGCCAGCAGATTAGTGGATCAGGGGGCGGGGAACACTGAAGCTTTCTTT.

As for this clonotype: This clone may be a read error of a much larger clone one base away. CDR3: CSAATIGVVDTQYF. In DNA, the CDR3 is TGCAGTGCCGCGACTATCGGGGTAGTAGATACGCAGTATTTT. V is TRBV20-1 and J is TRBJ2-3, with D possibly TRBD2 on 5 matching bases. Trimming took off 6 bases at V and 5 bases at J, with 18 bases between the two ends. The CDR3 covers 14 residues. Germline assignment: CDR1 DFQATT and CDR2 SNEGSKA (reference sequence).

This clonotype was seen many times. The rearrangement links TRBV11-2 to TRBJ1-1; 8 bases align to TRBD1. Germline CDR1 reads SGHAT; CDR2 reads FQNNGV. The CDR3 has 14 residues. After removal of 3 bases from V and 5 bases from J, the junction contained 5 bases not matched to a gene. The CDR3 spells CASSFPGGRTEAFF. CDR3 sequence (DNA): TGTGCCAGCAGCTTTCCAGGGGGCAGGACTGAAGCTTTCTTT.

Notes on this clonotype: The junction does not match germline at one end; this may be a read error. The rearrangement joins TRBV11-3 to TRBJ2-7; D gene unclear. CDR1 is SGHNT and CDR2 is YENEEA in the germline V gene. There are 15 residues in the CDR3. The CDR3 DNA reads TGTGTCAGCAGTCCCCGCCCGGAACAGAACTACGAGCAGTACTTC. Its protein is CVSSPRPEQNYEQYF.

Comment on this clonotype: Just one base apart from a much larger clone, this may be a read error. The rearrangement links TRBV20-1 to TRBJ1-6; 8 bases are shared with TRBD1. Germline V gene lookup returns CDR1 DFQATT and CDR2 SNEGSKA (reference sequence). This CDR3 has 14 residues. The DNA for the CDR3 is TGCAGTGCTAGAGACACAGGGGGTAATTCACCCCACCACTTT. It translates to CSARDTGGNSPHHF.

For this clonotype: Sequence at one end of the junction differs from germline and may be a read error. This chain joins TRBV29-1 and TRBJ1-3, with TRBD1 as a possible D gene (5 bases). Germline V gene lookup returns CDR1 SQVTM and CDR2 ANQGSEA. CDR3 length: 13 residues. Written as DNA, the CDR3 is TGCAGTGCCAGGGAGGGCTCTCGAAACACCATATATTTT. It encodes CSAREGSRNTIYF.

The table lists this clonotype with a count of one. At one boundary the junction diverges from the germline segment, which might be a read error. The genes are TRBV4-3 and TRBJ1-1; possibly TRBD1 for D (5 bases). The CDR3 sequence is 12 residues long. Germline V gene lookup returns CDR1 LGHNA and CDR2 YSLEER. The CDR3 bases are TGTGTCAGCAGCCATTGGGGGACTCAAGCTTTCTTT. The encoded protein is CVSSHWGTQAFF.

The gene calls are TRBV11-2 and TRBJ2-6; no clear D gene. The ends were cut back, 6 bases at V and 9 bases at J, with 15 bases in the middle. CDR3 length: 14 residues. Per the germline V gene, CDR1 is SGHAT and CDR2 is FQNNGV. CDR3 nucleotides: TGTGCCAGCAGTTCTATATCTGAGGACAACGTCCTGACTTTC. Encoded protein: CASSSISEDNVLTF.

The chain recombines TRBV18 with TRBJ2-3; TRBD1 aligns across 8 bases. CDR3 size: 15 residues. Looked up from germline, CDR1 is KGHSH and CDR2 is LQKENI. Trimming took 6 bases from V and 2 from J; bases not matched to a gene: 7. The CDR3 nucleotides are TGTGCCAGCTCCAGGCAGGGGGCTACCACAGATACGCAGTATTTT. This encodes CASSRQGATTDTQYF.

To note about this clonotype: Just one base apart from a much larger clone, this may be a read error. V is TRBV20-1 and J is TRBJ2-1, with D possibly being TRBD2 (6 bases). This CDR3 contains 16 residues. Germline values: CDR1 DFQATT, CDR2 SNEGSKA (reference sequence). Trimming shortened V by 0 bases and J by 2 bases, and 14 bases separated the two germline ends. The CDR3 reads CSARESGELPYNEQFF. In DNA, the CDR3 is TGCAGTGCTAGAGAATCGGGAGAGCTCCCCTACAATGAGCAGTTCTTC.

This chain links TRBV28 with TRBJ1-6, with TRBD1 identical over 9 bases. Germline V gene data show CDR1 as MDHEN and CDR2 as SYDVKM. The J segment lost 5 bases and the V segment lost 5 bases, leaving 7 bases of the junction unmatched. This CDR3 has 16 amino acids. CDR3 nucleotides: TGTGCCAGCAGTCCTCCCGGGACAGGGAATAATTCACCCCTCCACTTT. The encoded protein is CASSPPGTGNNSPLHF.

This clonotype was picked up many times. This CDR3 reads CSVEDRGNTEAFF. CDR3 nucleotide sequence: TGCAGCGTTGAAGACAGGGGAAACACTGAAGCTTTCTTT. The V call is TRBV29-1, the J call TRBJ1-1; D might be TRBD1 (6 bases). Trimming stripped 0 bases from V and 2 bases from J, with 7 bases between. Germline V lookup: CDR1 SQVTM, CDR2 ANQGSEA. This CDR3 has 13 residues. Complete variable domain (other parts from reference TRBV29-1 and TRBJ1-1): SAVISQKPSRDICQRGTSLTIQCQVDSQVTMMFWYRQQPGQSLTLIATANQGSEATYESGFVIDKFPISRPNLTFSTLTVSNMSPEDSSIYLCSVEDRGNTEAFFGQGTRLTVV.

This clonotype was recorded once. The CDR3 DNA reads TGTGCCAGCACCCCGGGACACGGGTTACCAGATACGCAGTATTTT. As protein: CASTPGHGLPDTQYF. The chain has TRBV6-1 and TRBJ2-3; TRBD1 might be the D (6 bases). The germline CDR1 and CDR2 sequences are MNHNS and SASEGT. V was trimmed by 7 bases and J by 4 bases, leaving 18 bases between them. The CDR3 loop spans 15 amino acids.